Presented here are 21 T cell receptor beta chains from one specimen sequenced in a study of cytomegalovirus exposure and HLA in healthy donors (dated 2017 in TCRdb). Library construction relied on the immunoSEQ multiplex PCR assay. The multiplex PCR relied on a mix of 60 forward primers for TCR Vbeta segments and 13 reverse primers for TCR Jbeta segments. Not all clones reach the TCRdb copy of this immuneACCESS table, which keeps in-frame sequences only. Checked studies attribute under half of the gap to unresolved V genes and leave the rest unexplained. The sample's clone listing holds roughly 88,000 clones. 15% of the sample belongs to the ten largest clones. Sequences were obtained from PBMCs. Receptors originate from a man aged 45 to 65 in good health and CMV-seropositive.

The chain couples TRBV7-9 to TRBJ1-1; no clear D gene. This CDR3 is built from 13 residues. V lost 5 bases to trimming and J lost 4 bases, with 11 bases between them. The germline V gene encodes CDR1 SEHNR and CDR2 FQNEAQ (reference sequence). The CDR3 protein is CASSPEGGTEAFF. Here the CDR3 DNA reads TGTGCCAGCAGCCCCGAAGGAGGCACTGAAGCTTTCTTT.

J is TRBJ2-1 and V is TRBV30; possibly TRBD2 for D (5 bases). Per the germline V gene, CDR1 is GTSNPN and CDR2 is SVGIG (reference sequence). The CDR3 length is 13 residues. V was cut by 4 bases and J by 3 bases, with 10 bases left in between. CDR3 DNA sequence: TGTGCCTGGACGCTGACTAACTACAATGAGCAGTTCTTC. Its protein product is CAWTLTNYNEQFF.

This CDR3 reads CASGPGLAGLLDEQFF. The CDR3 DNA sequence: TGTGCTAGTGGTCCCGGACTAGCGGGATTACTCGATGAGCAGTTCTTC. J is TRBJ2-1 and V is TRBV12-5; TRBD2 agrees at 12 bases. Trimming took 5 bases from V and 8 from J; bases not matched to a gene: 10. The germline CDR1 and CDR2 sequences are LGHNT and FRNRAP. This CDR3 region has 16 residues.

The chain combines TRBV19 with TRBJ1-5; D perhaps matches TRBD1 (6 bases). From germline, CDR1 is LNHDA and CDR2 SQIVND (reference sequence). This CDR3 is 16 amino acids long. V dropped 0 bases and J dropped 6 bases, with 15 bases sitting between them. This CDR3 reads CASSIEGGAFSQPQHF. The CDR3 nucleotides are TGTGCCAGTAGTATAGAAGGGGGGGCATTTAGTCAGCCCCAGCATTTT.

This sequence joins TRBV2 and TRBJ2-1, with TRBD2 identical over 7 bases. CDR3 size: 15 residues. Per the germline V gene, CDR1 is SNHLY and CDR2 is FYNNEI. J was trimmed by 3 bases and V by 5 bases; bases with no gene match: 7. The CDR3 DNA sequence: TGTGCCAGCAGTCCAAGACTAGCTCTCTACAATGAGCAGTTCTTC. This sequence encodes CASSPRLALYNEQFF.

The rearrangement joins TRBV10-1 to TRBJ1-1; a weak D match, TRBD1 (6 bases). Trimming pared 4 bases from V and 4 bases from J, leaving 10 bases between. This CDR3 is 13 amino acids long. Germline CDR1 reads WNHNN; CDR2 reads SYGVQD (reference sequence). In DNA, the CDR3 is TGCGCCAGCAGTGCCAGGGGAGCCACTGAAGCTTTCTTT. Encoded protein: CASSARGATEAFF.

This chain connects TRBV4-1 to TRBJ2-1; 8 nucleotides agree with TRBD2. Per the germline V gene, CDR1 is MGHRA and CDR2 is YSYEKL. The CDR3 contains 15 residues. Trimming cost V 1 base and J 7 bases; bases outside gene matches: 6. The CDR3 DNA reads TGCGCCAGCAGCCAAGGGGAGCGGGAGAGGAATGAGCAGTTCTTC. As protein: CASSQGERERNEQFF.

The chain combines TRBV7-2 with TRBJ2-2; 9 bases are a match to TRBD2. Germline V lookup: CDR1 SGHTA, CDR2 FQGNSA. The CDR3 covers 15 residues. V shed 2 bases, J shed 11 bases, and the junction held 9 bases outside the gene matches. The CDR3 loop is CASSLRLAVVGELFF. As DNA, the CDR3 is TGTGCCAGCAGCTTACGACTAGCGGTAGTCGGAGAGCTGTTTTTT.

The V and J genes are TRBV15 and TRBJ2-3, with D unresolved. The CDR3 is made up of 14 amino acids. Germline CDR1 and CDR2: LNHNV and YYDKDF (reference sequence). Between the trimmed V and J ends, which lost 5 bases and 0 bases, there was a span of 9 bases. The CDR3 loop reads CATSPGDSTDTQYF. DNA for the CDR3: TGTGCCACCAGCCCAGGCGATAGCACAGATACGCAGTATTTT. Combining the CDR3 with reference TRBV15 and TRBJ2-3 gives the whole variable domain DAMVIQNPRYQVTQFGKPVTLSCSQTLNHNVMYWYQQKSSQAPKLLFHYYDKDFNNEADTPDNFQSRRPNTSFCFLDIRSPGLGDTAMYLCATSPGDSTDTQYFGPGTRLTVL.

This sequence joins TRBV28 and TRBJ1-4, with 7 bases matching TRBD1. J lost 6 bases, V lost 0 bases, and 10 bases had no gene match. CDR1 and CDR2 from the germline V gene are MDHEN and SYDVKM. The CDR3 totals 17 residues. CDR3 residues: CASSLWRRGRGDEKLFF. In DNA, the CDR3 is TGTGCCAGCAGTTTATGGAGAAGGGGGCGGGGGGATGAAAAACTGTTTTTT.

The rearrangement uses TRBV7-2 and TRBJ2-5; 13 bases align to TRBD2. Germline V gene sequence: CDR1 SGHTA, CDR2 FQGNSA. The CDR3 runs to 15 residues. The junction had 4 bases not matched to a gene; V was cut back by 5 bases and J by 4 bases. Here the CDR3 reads CASSPWTSGRETQYF. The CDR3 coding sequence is TGTGCCAGCAGCCCCTGGACTAGCGGGAGAGAGACCCAGTACTTC.

CDR3 nucleotides: TGTGCCAGCAGCTTAAGAGGGCCCAGTGTGGATACGCAGTATTTT. Residues: CASSLRGPSVDTQYF. This chain links TRBV7-2 with TRBJ2-3; TRBD2 might be the D (5 bases). Germline V gene lookup returns CDR1 SGHTA and CDR2 FQGNSA. Trimming took off 2 bases at V and 6 bases at J, with 15 bases between the two ends. This CDR3 has 15 residues.

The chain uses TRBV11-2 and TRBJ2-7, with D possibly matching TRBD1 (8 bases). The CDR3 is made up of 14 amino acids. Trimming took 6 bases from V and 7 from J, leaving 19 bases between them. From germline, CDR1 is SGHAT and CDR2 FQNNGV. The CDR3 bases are TGTGCCAGCAGGCCCCCTGGACAGGGAGGGGAGCAGTACTTC. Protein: CASRPPGQGGEQYF.

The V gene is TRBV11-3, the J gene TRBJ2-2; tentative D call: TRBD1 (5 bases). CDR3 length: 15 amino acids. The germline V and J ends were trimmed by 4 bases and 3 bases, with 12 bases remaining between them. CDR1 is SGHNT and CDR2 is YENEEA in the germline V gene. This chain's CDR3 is CASSWQGGDTGELFF. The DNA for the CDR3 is TGTGCCAGCAGCTGGCAGGGTGGCGACACCGGGGAGCTGTTTTTT.

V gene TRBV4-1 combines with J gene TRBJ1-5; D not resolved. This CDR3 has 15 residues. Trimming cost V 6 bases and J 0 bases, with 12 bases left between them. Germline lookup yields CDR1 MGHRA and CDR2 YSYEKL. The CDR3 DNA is TGCGCCAGCAGATTCAGACCAGGTAGCAATCAGCCCCAGCATTTT. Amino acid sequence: CASRFRPGSNQPQHF.

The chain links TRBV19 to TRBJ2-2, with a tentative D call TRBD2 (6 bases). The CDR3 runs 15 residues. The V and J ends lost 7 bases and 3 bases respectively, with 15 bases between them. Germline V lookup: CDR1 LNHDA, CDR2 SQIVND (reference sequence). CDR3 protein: CASTSRGSDTGELFF. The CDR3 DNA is TGTGCCAGTACCTCCCGGGGGAGCGACACCGGGGAGCTGTTTTTT.

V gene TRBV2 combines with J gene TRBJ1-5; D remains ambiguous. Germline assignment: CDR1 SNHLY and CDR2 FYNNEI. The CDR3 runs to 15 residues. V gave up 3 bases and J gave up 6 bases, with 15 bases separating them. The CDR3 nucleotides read TGTGCCAGCAGTGACGGGGAAGGCTGGGGTCAGCCCCAGCATTTT. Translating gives CASSDGEGWGQPQHF.

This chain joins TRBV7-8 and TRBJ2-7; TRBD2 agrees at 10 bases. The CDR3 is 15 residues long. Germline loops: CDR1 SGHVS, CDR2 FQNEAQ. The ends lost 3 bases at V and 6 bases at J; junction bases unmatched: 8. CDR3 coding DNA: TGTGCCAGCAGCTTGCTAGCGGGAGCGGGGGGCGAGCAGTACTTC. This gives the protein CASSLLAGAGGEQYF.

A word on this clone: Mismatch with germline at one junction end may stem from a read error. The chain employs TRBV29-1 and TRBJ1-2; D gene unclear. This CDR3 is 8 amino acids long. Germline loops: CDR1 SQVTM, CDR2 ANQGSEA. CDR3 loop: CSVGGQQF. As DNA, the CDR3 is TGCAGCGTTGGAGGTCAGCAGTTC.

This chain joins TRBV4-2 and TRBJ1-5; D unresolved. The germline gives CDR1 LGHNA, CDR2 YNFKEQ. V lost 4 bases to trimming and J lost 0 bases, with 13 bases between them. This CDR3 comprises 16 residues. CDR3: CASSPLGGSSNQPQHF. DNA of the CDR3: TGTGCCAGCAGCCCTCTGGGAGGGAGTAGCAATCAGCCCCAGCATTTT.

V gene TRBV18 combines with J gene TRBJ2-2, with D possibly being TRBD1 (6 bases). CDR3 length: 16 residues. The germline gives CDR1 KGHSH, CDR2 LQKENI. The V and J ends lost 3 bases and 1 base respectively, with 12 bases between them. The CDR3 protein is CASSPSGTQNTGELFF. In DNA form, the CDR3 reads TGTGCCAGCTCACCCTCCGGGACACAGAACACCGGGGAGCTGTTTTTT.